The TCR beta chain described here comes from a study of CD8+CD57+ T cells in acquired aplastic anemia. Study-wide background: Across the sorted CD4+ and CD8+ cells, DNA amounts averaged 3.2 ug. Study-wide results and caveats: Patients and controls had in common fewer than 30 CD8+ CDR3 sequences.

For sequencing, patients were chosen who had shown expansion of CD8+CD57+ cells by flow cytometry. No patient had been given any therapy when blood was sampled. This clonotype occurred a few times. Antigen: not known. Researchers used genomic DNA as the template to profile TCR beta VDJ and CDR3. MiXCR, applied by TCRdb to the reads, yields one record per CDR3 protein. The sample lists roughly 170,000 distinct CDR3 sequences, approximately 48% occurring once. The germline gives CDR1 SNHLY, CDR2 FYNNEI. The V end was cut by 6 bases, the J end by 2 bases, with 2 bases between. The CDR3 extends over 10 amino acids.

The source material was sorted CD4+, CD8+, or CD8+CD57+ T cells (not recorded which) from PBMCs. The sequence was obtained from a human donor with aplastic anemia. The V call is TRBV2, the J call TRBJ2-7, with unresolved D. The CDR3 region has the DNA TGTGCCAGCAGGCCCTACGAGCAGTACTTC. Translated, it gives CASRPYEQYF. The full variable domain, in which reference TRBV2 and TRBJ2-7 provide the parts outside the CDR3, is EPEVTQTPSHQVTQMGQEVILRCVPISNHLYFYWYRQILGQKVEFLVSFYNNEISEKSEIFDDQFSVERPDGSNFTLKIRSTKLEDSAMYFCASRPYEQYFGPGTRLTVT.